This T cell receptor (beta chain) is drawn from a study of cytomegalovirus exposure and HLA in healthy donors listed by TCRdb under 2017. Regarding the research as a whole: According to an earlier analysis of 587 of the donors, about 179 million T cells yielded 90 million to 140 million unique TCR beta sequences and less than 300 Gb of sequence data. Approximately 300 gigabases of sequencing data and 70 million to 100 million unique TCR sequences made up an early release that covered roughly 670 HLA-typed donors. Among the roughly 400 genotyped donors, around 81% belonged to the genetic ancestry cluster associated with self-reported Caucasian donors. The study was designed to test whether signatures of past pathogen exposure could be identified by cataloging public T cell receptors. The T cell repertoires of 550 to 850 subjects were profiled by immunosequencing and related to cytomegalovirus serostatus. In addition to the first cohort of 650 to 750 subjects, a separate validation cohort of over 90 different subjects was used. High-throughput TCR immunosequencing, statistical association of individual TCRs with disease status, and machine learning were combined to predict cytomegalovirus infection status. To study patterns of TCR occurrence, a later analysis re-analyzed previously published TCR beta repertoires from 600 to 750 donors and added high-resolution HLA genotyping. The later analysis used no new phenotypic data to find candidate immune exposures, relying instead on TCR beta sequences and their occurrence across donors. To decide whether each TCR beta V gene segment behaved as functional or pseudogenic, an earlier analysis of some 600 of the donors relied on high-throughput TCR beta sequencing. Alongside the repertoire data, information on donor age, sex, ethnicity and CMV serostatus was compiled. In a later genetic analysis, genome-wide SNP genotypes for about 65% of the 666 donors were used, and that subset was treated as a discovery cohort. All discovery cohort repertoires had been generated using a single sequencing platform. HLA typing included class I and class II loci at four-digit resolution. The number of typed donors differed by locus: about 629-640 for A, B, C, DRB1 and DQB1; some 540 for DQA1; approximately 610 for DPA1; and approximately 450 for DPB1. A few DR-DQ haplotypes were handled as single units for association and clustering because linkage in the cohort was strong. Across around 400 genotyped donors of the cohort, an average of about 240,000 unique TCR beta nucleotide sequences per donor were sequenced, and roughly 18% of those sequences were non-productive. The research as a whole found: Linkage disequilibrium might explain the correlated functional status among segregating V segments, but an unknown experimental factor could not be excluded. In a later analysis, several top co-occurrence clusters were reported to appear linked to parvovirus B19, influenza, CMV and Epstein-Barr virus. Presence/absence analyses assumed roughly uniform sequencing depth across donors, an assumption that may not hold. A later analysis found that most CMV-associated TCR beta chains appeared HLA-restricted, with HLA associations seemingly driven largely by CMV exposure. An association between a missense DCLRE1C variant and V-gene and J-gene trimming of TCR beta chains was found in a later genetic analysis and replicated in an independent cohort. Because counts were too low, seventeen rarely observed V segments, including chromosome 9 orphons, were excluded from the earlier analysis of some 590 of the donors. It was suggested by the authors that the approach could potentially be generalized to other disease states and immunological phenotypes. Across donors, most TCR sequences were observed very rarely, whereas some public TCRs were present in many individuals. A later analysis associated about 17,000 TCR beta sequences with specific HLA alleles at a false discovery rate of 0.05. In an earlier analysis of a few hundred of the donors, most TCR beta V segments were observed in productive rearrangements about 87% or about 30% of the time, broadly matching IMGT annotations. A later genetic analysis reported fewer N-insertions in productive TCRs among donors in an Asian-associated ancestry cluster than the roughly 690-donor mean. A total of 150 or so TCR beta chains were listed by the study as associated with cytomegalovirus. According to a later analysis, TCR association rates differed among HLA loci, with DRB1 alleles showing the most associated TCRs and HLA-C alleles showing the fewest. The only immune exposure information available for the cohort was CMV serostatus. When HLA alleles, especially DR and DQ, strongly co-occurred, attributing TCR associations to individual alleles was difficult. Because HLA typing was unavailable for some donors at each locus, only the typed subset was used in association tests. A few of the identified cytomegalovirus-associated TCR beta chains were confirmed in vitro to be specific for cytomegalovirus antigens. A further reported finding was that TCR beta sequences accurately predicted the HLA-A and HLA-B alleles for most subjects in the first cohort. Compared with equally common non-associated chains, HLA-associated TCR beta chains in a later analysis were more clonally expanded and had lower generation probabilities. In this cohort, only TCR beta chains were sequenced, and detectable features were limited by the absence of alpha or paired-chain data. A cluster of highly shared sequence variants was judged likely to be a technical artifact of the sequencing pipeline. The 87-base-pair reads could not distinguish some IMGT-functional V segments, including TRBV6-2 and TRBV6-3, so those segments were excluded. In both the original and validation cohorts, the classifier was reported to diagnose cytomegalovirus status with high specificity and sensitivity.

The library relied on the immunoSEQ multiplex PCR assay. The multiplex PCR relied on a mix of 60 forward primers for TCR Vbeta segments and 13 reverse primers for TCR Jbeta segments. Amplification of the CDR3 region of rearranged TCR beta genes was performed with a multiplex PCR assay on genomic DNA. On the Illumina HiSeq System, the amplified TCR beta libraries were sequenced as 87-base-pair reads. For the original study's pipeline: A later analysis tallied tens of millions of unique TCR beta chains across the 666 repertoires, and some 12 million of those chains were shared by two or more donors. A nearest-neighbor algorithm error-corrected the raw reads and collapsed the reads into unique sequences, merging closely related sequences to remove PCR and sequencing errors. V, D and J gene segments were assigned by aligning CDR3 sequences to IMGT reference sequences. For a sequence to be retained, at least a six-nucleotide match to both a V gene segment and a J gene segment was required. A rearrangement counted as productive if the CDR3 had no stop codons and remained in frame with V and J, and every other rearrangement counted as non-productive. Following IMGT convention, CDR3 was defined as the stretch from the second conserved V-encoded cysteine to the conserved J-encoded phenylalanine. The earlier analysis of roughly 590 of the donors excluded any sequence lacking an unambiguous match to a single V gene segment. An earlier analysis of some 610 of the donors called V segments functional above 56.7% productive rearrangements and segregating when the between-donor standard deviation exceeded 5%. A statistical classification framework was built for diagnosing cytomegalovirus status from the catalog of TCR beta chain sequences. In a later analysis, V and J genes were assigned by comparing TCR nucleotide sequences against IMGT/GENE-DB human TR gene sequences. Using the TCRdist pipeline, a later analysis assigned CDR3 sequences along with most-parsimonious VDJ recombination scenarios. A later analysis defined each TCR beta chain by its CDR3 amino acid sequence plus V-gene family, and excluded reads lacking a unique V-gene family. As a way to deal with suspected cross-contamination and a sequencing artifact, a later analysis dropped hundreds of nucleotide sequences that were highly shared and had low generation probability. A later analysis calculated a clonal expansion index for each public chain from normalized within-repertoire ranks of inferred template counts. Generation probabilities in a later analysis came from a VDJ recombination model fitted to out-of-frame rearrangements, and those results were checked against IGoR. Hypergeometric tests were used in a later analysis to score TCR-TCR, TCR-HLA and TCR-CMV co-occurrence, with a repertoire-size bias correction applied to the TCR pairs. A later analysis estimated false discovery rates by permuting HLA or CMV assignments 20 times. A later analysis grouped co-occurring TCRs with DBSCAN, adding TCRdist sequence similarity when clustering within HLA-allele-positive subsets. Repertoires with fewer than 30,000 or more than 120,000 public chains, plus five repertoires with anomalous nucleotide sharing, were excluded from co-occurrence clustering. This is the immuneACCESS table as TCRdb keeps it, with only in-frame sequences that have V and J called. A part of the clones is gone; compared with another copy, unresolved V genes explain less than half, and the rest is unexplained. From that table come the V and J calls and clone size; the DNA was used to work out D and trimming. Recorded for this sample are 220,000 or so clones; 80% to 85% of them occurred a single time. About 2.6% of the sample is taken by the ten largest.

The germline ends are 11 bases apart after V is trimmed by 3 bases and J by 8 bases. Counted from cysteine to phenylalanine, this CDR3 has 12 amino acids. The read is trimmed to its CDR3 DNA, 36 bases read in frame from base 1. According to the germline V gene, CDR1 reads SQVTM and CDR2 reads ANQGSEA. Remarks on this clone: Its antigen is currently not known. There are no base qualities to consult, and no much larger clone falls within one base.

In total, 630 or so healthy bone marrow donors made up the cohort. All cohort members were sampled while nominally healthy, although unrecorded immune exposures were likely present. The donor tested CMV seronegative, placing the donor among the 350 or so seronegative members of the cohort. Every donor gave a peripheral blood sample, and the peripheral blood mononuclear cells from that sample were used for TCR beta sequencing. Genomic DNA was extracted from the blood cell samples with the Qiagen DNeasy Blood Extraction Kit. Sequenced sample: PBMCs. The chain links TRBV29-1 with TRBJ2-1; the D gene is perhaps TRBD2, from 6 matching bases. This receptor was taken from a woman aged 40-49 years in good health and CMV-seronegative. In nucleotides, the sequence is TGCAGCGTTGATGTCCGGGGGTATGAGCAGTTCTTC. Its protein product is CSVDVRGYEQFF.